This T cell receptor beta chain was sequenced in a study of regulatory T cells in long-lasting Graves disease. Time point meaning: newly diagnosed GD, antithyroid drugs for less than 3 months. RNA from PBMCs was the source of the TCR library. A peripheral blood sample, 7 to 9.5 milliliters in volume, was drawn into EDTA tubes. Library construction for TCR beta used iRepertoire HTBI primers and Arm-PCR of CDR3 regions. TCRdb re-called the multiplex PCR reads with MiXCR, one entry per CDR3 protein. The sample has 450,000 to 600,000 distinct CDR3 sequences, about 13% seen once. In germline, CDR1 is SNHLY, CDR2 FYNNEI. With V trimmed by 0 bases and J by 6 bases, 4 bases remained unmatched. There are 15 residues in the CDR3. A single count supports this clonotype. This sample was shared with a second study, whose subject was T cells in Graves' hyperthyroidism and ophthalmopathy.

This TCR derives from a man aged 25 to 40 with Graves disease. Sequenced here: peripheral blood mononuclear cells (PBMCs), sampled at new diagnosis, from a patient treated with antithyroid drugs. The V and J genes are TRBV2 and TRBJ1-5; 8 nucleotides line up with TRBD1. CDR3 in DNA: TGTGCCAGCAGTGAAGCCGACAGGGGCTTTCAGCCCCAGCATTTT. It is translated as CASSEADRGFQPQHF.